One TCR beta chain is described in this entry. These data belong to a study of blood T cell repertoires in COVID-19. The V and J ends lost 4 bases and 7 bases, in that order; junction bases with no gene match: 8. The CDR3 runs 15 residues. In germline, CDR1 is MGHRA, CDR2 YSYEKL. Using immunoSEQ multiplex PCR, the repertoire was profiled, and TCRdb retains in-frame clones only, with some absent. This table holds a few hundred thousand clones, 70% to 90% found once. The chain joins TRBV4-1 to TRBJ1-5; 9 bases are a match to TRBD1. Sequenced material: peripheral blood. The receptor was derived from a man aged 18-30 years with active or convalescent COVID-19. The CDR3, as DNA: TGCGCCAGCAGCCTGGCCGGACAGGGGCAACAGCCCCAGCATTTT. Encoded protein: CASSLAGQGQQPQHF.